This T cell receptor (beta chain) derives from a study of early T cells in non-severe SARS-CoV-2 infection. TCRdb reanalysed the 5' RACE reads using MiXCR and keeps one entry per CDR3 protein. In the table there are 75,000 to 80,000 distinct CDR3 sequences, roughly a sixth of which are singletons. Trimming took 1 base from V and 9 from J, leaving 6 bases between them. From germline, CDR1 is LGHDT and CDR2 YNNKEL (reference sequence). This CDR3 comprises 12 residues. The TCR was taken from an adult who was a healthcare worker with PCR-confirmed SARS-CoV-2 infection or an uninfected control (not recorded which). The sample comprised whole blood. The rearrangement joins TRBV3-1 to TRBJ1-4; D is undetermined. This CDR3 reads CASSQGGQKLFF. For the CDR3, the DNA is TGTGCCAGCAGCCAAGGCGGACAAAAACTGTTTTTT.